The 12 T cell receptor beta chains below come from one sample, sequenced in a study of cytomegalovirus exposure and HLA in healthy donors. PCR employed 60 Vbeta and 13 Jbeta primers. The repertoire was sequenced with immunoSEQ multiplex PCR; TCRdb's copy has only in-frame clones and lacks some. The table has roughly 160,000 clones, 80% to 90% seen once; the top ten hold approximately 2.5%. Sample: PBMCs. The receptor source for this set is a man in his thirties or forties in good health and CMV-seropositive.

The V and J genes are TRBV27 and TRBJ2-7; D possibly corresponds to TRBD2 (5 bases). V lost 3 bases, J lost 2 bases, and 11 bases lay in between. Germline assignment: CDR1 MNHEY and CDR2 SMNVEV (reference sequence). The CDR3 is 14 residues long. The DNA for the CDR3 is TGTGCCAGCAGTTTCCGGGGTATCCCCTACGAGCAGTACTTC. This codes for CASSFRGIPYEQYF.

The chain is built from TRBV7-8 and TRBJ1-4; possible D gene TRBD1, 5 bases. Germline V gives CDR1 SGHVS, CDR2 FQNEAQ. This CDR3 comprises 15 residues. Between the trimmed V and J ends, which lost 7 bases and 8 bases, there was a span of 20 bases. The DNA for the CDR3 is TGTGCCAGCACCGACTCGGGGGGGGTCAGCGAAAAACTGTTTTTT. Translated: CASTDSGGVSEKLFF.

This clone has only one observation. The rearrangement links TRBV5-6 to TRBJ1-2; TRBD1 is a possible D gene (6 bases). Germline V lookup: CDR1 SGHDT, CDR2 YYEEEE. The V end was cut by 0 bases, the J end by 7 bases, with 16 bases between. The CDR3 sequence is 15 residues long. CDR3 coding DNA: TGTGCCAGCAGCTTGGGACACAGGGTATTTACTGGCTACACCTTC. Translation gives CASSLGHRVFTGYTF.

The chain employs TRBV5-4 and TRBJ1-2, with 7 bases identical to TRBD1. The V and J ends lost 3 bases and 6 bases, in that order; junction bases with no gene match: 2. The length of the CDR3 is 12 residues. Germline V lookup: CDR1 SGHNT, CDR2 YYREEE (reference sequence). The CDR3 loop reads CASSSDRDGYTF. The CDR3 DNA reads as TGTGCCAGCAGCTCAGACAGGGATGGCTACACCTTC.

V and J are TRBV2 and TRBJ2-1; perhaps TRBD2 as D (5 bases). The germline CDR1 and CDR2 sequences are SNHLY and FYNNEI. The CDR3 loop spans 13 amino acids. V lost 3 bases and J lost 7, with 10 bases in between. In DNA form, the CDR3 reads TGTGCCAGCAGTGAGGAGGTCTTTAATGAGCAGTTCTTC. Translating it yields CASSEEVFNEQFF.

The V gene is TRBV14, the J gene TRBJ1-1; the D gene is possibly TRBD1 (6 bases). V shed 4 bases and J shed 2 bases, with 11 bases lying between them. Germline V gene lookup returns CDR1 SGHDN and CDR2 FVKESK. This CDR3 contains 14 residues. The DNA of the CDR3 is TGTGCCAGCAGCCTCCCGGGACAAAACACTGAAGCTTTCTTT. As protein: CASSLPGQNTEAFF.

The genes are TRBV11-3 and TRBJ2-1; possible D gene TRBD1, 6 bases. The CDR3 sequence is 17 residues long. The germline V and J ends were trimmed by 6 bases and 2 bases, with 20 bases remaining between them. Germline assignment: CDR1 SGHNT and CDR2 YENEEA. The CDR3 nucleotides are TGTGCCAGCAGACGGGGACATAGTACATTACCCTACAATGAGCAGTTCTTC. Residues: CASRRGHSTLPYNEQFF.

The chain combines TRBV4-1 with TRBJ2-2, with 8 bases that match TRBD2. CDR3 length: 16 residues. The V gene end was trimmed by 6 bases and the J gene end by 5 bases; junction bases not matched to a gene: 11. The V gene's germline CDR1 is MGHRA and CDR2 YSYEKL. The CDR3 is CASRHDGAGETGELFF. The CDR3 DNA reads as TGCGCCAGCAGACACGACGGAGCGGGGGAAACCGGGGAGCTGTTTTTT.

This clone was observed a single time. This chain uses TRBV7-2 with TRBJ2-1, with 8 bases fitting TRBD2. The length of the CDR3 is 15 residues. Germline CDR1 is SGHTA and CDR2 is FQGNSA. V gave up 1 base and J gave up 6 bases; unmatched junction bases: 5. In DNA, the CDR3 is TGTGCCAGCAGCTTAGGCGGGGGGCCCCTCAATGAGCAGTTCTTC. As protein: CASSLGGGPLNEQFF.

The rearrangement links TRBV4-1 to TRBJ2-1, with 9 nucleotides matching TRBD2. CDR1 MGHRA and CDR2 YSYEKL come from the germline V gene. CDR3 size: 16 residues. Trimming took 3 bases from V and 7 from J; bases not matched to a gene: 10. The CDR3 loop is CASSQSPGLALNEQFF. DNA for the CDR3: TGCGCCAGCAGCCAGTCCCCGGGACTAGCCCTAAATGAGCAGTTCTTC.

On this clone: The junction departs from germline at one end; a sequencing error may be responsible. The chain employs TRBV5-6 and TRBJ2-3; TRBD1 is a possible D gene (5 bases). CDR1 SGHDT and CDR2 YYEEEE come from the germline V gene. The CDR3 has 12 amino acids. CDR3 region: CASRLGPDTQYF. The CDR3 coding sequence is TGTGCCAGCAGATTGGGGCCCGATACGCAGTATTTT.

V and J are TRBV4-1 and TRBJ1-2, with D perhaps TRBD1 (5 bases). CDR3 length: 15 residues. Per germline, CDR1 MGHRA and CDR2 YSYEKL. Trimming cost V 0 bases and J 2 bases, with 10 bases left between them. CDR3 sequence reads: CASSQDRGLNYGYTF. The CDR3 DNA reads as TGCGCCAGCAGCCAAGATAGGGGACTAAACTATGGCTACACCTTC.